Below are 28 T cell receptor beta chains sequenced from a single sample in a study of blood T cells in healthy people across ages. A second PCR of about 7 to 12 cycles used a sample-barcoded 5' primer and a J-beta primer mix. TCRdb called the 5' RACE reads again in MiXCR, with one record for every CDR3 protein. This table holds under 700,000 distinct CDR3 sequences, around 24% found once. The same data also went into a second study, on T cells of mothers and their children.

Sample: blood. Source of these receptors: a boy between 10 and 17 years old in good health.

The J gene is TRBJ2-3, the V gene TRBV28; 13 bases are a match to TRBD2. V shed 1 base and J 2 bases; nucleotides not matched to a gene: 3. CDR3 length: 17 residues. Germline assignment: CDR1 MDHEN and CDR2 SYDVKM. The CDR3, as DNA: TGTGCCAGCAGTTTATCCGGACTAGCGGGGGCCACAGATACGCAGTATTTT. Translation gives CASSLSGLAGATDTQYF.

The chain uses TRBV7-9 and TRBJ2-3, with 14 bases lining up with TRBD2. The germline CDR1 and CDR2 sequences are SEHNR and FQNEAQ (reference sequence). The junction had 8 bases not matched to a gene; V was cut back by 5 bases and J by 1 base. The CDR3 is 18 residues long. CDR3 loop: CASSTTSGGVRGTDTQYF. The CDR3 DNA reads as TGTGCCAGCAGCACGACTAGCGGGGGGGTCCGCGGCACAGATACGCAGTATTTT.

Only a few counts were recorded for this clonotype. This chain connects TRBV29-1 to TRBJ2-5; D remains ambiguous. Trimming shortened V by 3 bases and J by 4 bases, and 12 bases separated the two germline ends. This CDR3 comprises 13 residues. The germline CDR1 and CDR2 sequences are SQVTM and ANQGSEA. CDR3 sequence reads: CSVEEMERETQYF. In DNA, the CDR3 is TGCAGCGTTGAGGAGATGGAAAGAGAGACCCAGTACTTC. The entire variable domain, with the rest obtained from reference TRBV29-1 and TRBJ2-5, is as follows: SAVISQKPSRDICQRGTSLTIQCQVDSQVTMMFWYRQQPGQSLTLIATANQGSEATYESGFVIDKFPISRPNLTFSTLTVSNMSPEDSSIYLCSVEEMERETQYFGPGTRLLVL.

This chain joins TRBV7-8 and TRBJ1-5; 9 nucleotides match TRBD1. Trimming took 5 bases from V and 7 from J; bases not matched to a gene: 15. In germline, CDR1 is SGHVS, CDR2 FQNEAQ. CDR3 size: 17 residues. The CDR3 is CASSARPRGQGFQPQHF. The DNA of the CDR3 is TGTGCCAGCAGCGCACGACCAAGGGGACAGGGCTTCCAGCCCCAGCATTTT.

The chain employs TRBV5-1 and TRBJ2-5; D possibly corresponds to TRBD1 (6 bases). The germline CDR1 and CDR2 sequences are SGHRS and YFSETQ. Trimming cost V 4 bases and J 1 base, with 14 bases left between them. The CDR3 contains 15 residues. CDR3: CASSLGTYSQETQYF. CDR3 DNA sequence: TGCGCCAGCAGCCTGGGGACATACTCCCAAGAGACCCAGTACTTC. Filled out from reference TRBV5-1 and TRBJ2-5, the complete variable domain reads KAGVTQTPRYLIKTRGQQVTLSCSPISGHRSVSWYQQTPGQGLQFLFEYFSETQRNKGNFPGRFSGRQFSNSRSEMNVSTLELGDSALYLCASSLGTYSQETQYFGPGTRLLVL.

The rearrangement uses TRBV6-2 or TRBV6-3 and TRBJ2-1, with D unresolved. V lost 0 bases and J 5 bases, leaving 5 bases between the germline ends. The germline gives CDR1 MNHEY, CDR2 SVGEGT. There are 13 residues in the CDR3. CDR3 protein: CASSYSQDNEQFF. The CDR3 DNA reads as TGTGCCAGCAGTTACTCTCAAGACAATGAGCAGTTCTTC.

The V gene is TRBV27, the J gene TRBJ1-4; 8 nucleotides line up with TRBD1. The CDR3 totals 14 residues. The germline gives CDR1 MNHEY, CDR2 SMNVEV (reference sequence). With V trimmed by 7 bases and J by 7 bases, 8 bases remained unmatched. The CDR3 region has the DNA TGTGCCAGCACCCTTACAGGGGGGTCTGAAAAACTGTTTTTT. Encoded protein: CASTLTGGSEKLFF.

This clonotype was found a few times. The J gene is TRBJ1-1, the V gene TRBV6-5; 7 nucleotides align to TRBD1. With V trimmed by 5 bases and J by 7 bases, 13 bases remained unmatched. The CDR3 runs to 15 residues. Germline V gives CDR1 MNHEY, CDR2 SVGAGI. The CDR3 protein is CASSAGTEGFSEAFF. The CDR3 region has the DNA TGTGCCAGCAGTGCCGGGACAGAGGGCTTCAGTGAAGCTTTCTTT.

The chain is built from TRBV28 and TRBJ1-4; weak D call: TRBD1 (6 bases). The CDR3 length is 16 residues. The ends were cut back, 5 bases at V and 3 bases at J, with 16 bases in the middle. Germline CDR1 and CDR2: MDHEN and SYDVKM. CDR3 region: CASSTFGGAANEKLFF. Written as DNA, the CDR3 is TGTGCCAGCAGTACGTTTGGGGGGGCCGCTAATGAAAAACTGTTTTTT.

This clonotype has at least ten counts. The DNA of the CDR3 is TGCAGTGCTCTCCCGGGACTAGTCGCAGATACGCAGTATTTT. Amino acid sequence: CSALPGLVADTQYF. The rearrangement links TRBV20-1 to TRBJ2-3, with 8 bases identical to TRBD2. The J segment lost 4 bases and the V segment lost 5 bases, leaving 8 bases of the junction unmatched. Per germline, CDR1 DFQATT and CDR2 SNEGSKA (reference sequence). The CDR3 is made up of 14 amino acids.

This clonotype was recorded many times. The chain uses TRBV14 and TRBJ2-7; D perhaps matches TRBD2 (5 bases). This CDR3 is 15 amino acids long. Between the trimmed V and J ends, which lost 4 bases and 0 bases, there was a span of 13 bases. Per germline, CDR1 SGHDN and CDR2 FVKESK. The CDR3 region is CASSPDWTRSYEQYF. For the CDR3, the DNA is TGTGCCAGCAGCCCGGACTGGACCCGCTCCTACGAGCAGTACTTC.

This clonotype was recorded a few times. The chain joins TRBV20-1 to TRBJ2-5; a possible D gene is TRBD2 (6 bases). Germline V gene data show CDR1 as DFQATT and CDR2 as SNEGSKA (reference sequence). The V and J ends lost 5 bases and 2 bases respectively, with 12 bases between them. The CDR3 runs to 13 residues. As DNA, the CDR3 is TGCAGTGCTCCGGACCGGGGGCAAGAGACCCAGTACTTC. Amino acid sequence: CSAPDRGQETQYF.

The rearrangement links TRBV5-6 to TRBJ1-1; D uncertain. Germline V gene lookup returns CDR1 SGHDT and CDR2 YYEEEE. The CDR3 has 11 amino acids. Trimming took off 1 base at V and 7 bases at J, with 5 bases between the two ends. The CDR3 coding sequence is TGTGCCAGCAGCTTGTCCCGTGAAGCTTTCTTT. Translation gives CASSLSREAFF.

This clonotype was seen more than once but under ten times. The chain joins TRBV21-1 to TRBJ2-2; the D call in the table, TRBD2, was not verified against the DNA. TRBV21-1 is designated a pseudogene. There are 17 residues in the CDR3. CDR3 in DNA: TGTGCCAGCAGCAAAGATCTAGCGCCAATCCTACTTCGAGAGCTGTTTTTT. Its translation is CASSKDLAPILLRELFF.

V is TRBV4-2 and J is TRBJ2-1, with 7 bases that match TRBD2. The CDR3 is 16 residues long. Looked up from germline, CDR1 is LGHNA and CDR2 is YNFKEQ. With 0 bases clipped from V and 12 bases from J, the junction kept 14 bases outside the gene matches. The CDR3 DNA reads as TGTGCCAGCAGCCAAGATTCAGGACTAGGGTCCGCCTGGCAGTTCTTC. Protein: CASSQDSGLGSAWQFF.

This clonotype was counted between two and nine times. This CDR3 reads CSAETVNYEQYF. CDR3 DNA: TGCAGTGCAGAGACAGTTAACTACGAGCAGTACTTC. V is TRBV20-1 and J is TRBJ2-7; possible D gene TRBD1, 5 bases. CDR1 DFQATT and CDR2 SNEGSKA come from the germline V gene (reference sequence). The CDR3 runs to 12 residues. V was trimmed by 6 bases and J by 3 bases, leaving 12 bases between them.

This chain connects TRBV10-3 to TRBJ2-2; D not resolved. This CDR3 spans 11 amino acids. Per germline, CDR1 ENHRY and CDR2 SYGVKD. The V and J ends lost 8 bases and 4 bases respectively, with 5 bases between them. CDR3 protein: CAIRATGELFF. CDR3 DNA sequence: TGTGCCATCCGGGCCACCGGGGAGCTGTTTTTT.

This clonotype has a handful of counts. This chain connects TRBV11-2 to TRBJ2-5; D unclear. Matching the DNA end better, TRBJ2-1 makes the J call doubtful. The germline CDR1 and CDR2 sequences are SGHAT and FQNNGV. CDR3 length: 14 residues. CDR3 sequence reads: CASSLDPGFGEQFF. CDR3 DNA sequence: TGTGCCAGCAGCTTAGATCCAGGCTTCGGTGAGCAGTTCTTC.

The chain is built from TRBV27 and TRBJ2-5; D is possibly TRBD2 (6 bases). CDR3 length equals 14 residues. V lost 5 bases and J lost 5, with 15 bases in between. Germline CDR1 and CDR2: MNHEY and SMNVEV (reference sequence). CDR3 nucleotides: TGTGCCAGCAGTCCCCGCGGGATCTGGGAGACCCAGTACTTC. Amino acids: CASSPRGIWETQYF.

In this sample, this clonotype turned up many times. This rearrangement joins TRBV7-6 to TRBJ2-5; D possibly corresponds to TRBD1 (5 bases). Trimming cost V 3 bases and J 3 bases, with 8 bases left between them. This CDR3 region has 13 residues. Germline CDR1 is SGHVS and CDR2 is FNYEAQ. CDR3 sequence reads: CASSLEGEETQYF. CDR3 nucleotide sequence: TGTGCCAGCAGCTTGGAAGGGGAAGAGACCCAGTACTTC.

The genes are TRBV29-1 and TRBJ2-5, with D possibly TRBD2 on 5 matching bases. CDR3 length: 12 amino acids. Trimming removed 6 bases at V and 4 bases at J, with 12 bases between. The germline gives CDR1 SQVTM, CDR2 ANQGSEA. CDR3 protein: CSVGVSGETQYF. CDR3 bases: TGCAGCGTCGGGGTGTCGGGAGAGACCCAGTACTTC.

This clonotype came up once. This rearrangement joins TRBV12-3 or TRBV12-4 to TRBJ2-1; TRBD2 agrees at 10 bases. The CDR3 loop spans 15 amino acids. V dropped 10 bases and J dropped 7; count of bases not matched to a gene: 13. CDR3 in amino acids: CATTVALAGTNEQFF. The DNA of the CDR3 is TGTGCCACTACCGTGGCACTAGCGGGAACGAATGAGCAGTTCTTC.

This clonotype was picked up a small number of times. The chain carries TRBV10-3 and TRBJ1-5; the D gene is possibly TRBD1 (5 bases). The length of the CDR3 is 16 residues. V dropped 3 bases and J dropped 3 bases, with 15 bases sitting between them. Germline V gene sequence: CDR1 ENHRY, CDR2 SYGVKD. The CDR3 loop reads CAISETGLASNQPQHF. The CDR3 region has the DNA TGTGCCATCAGTGAAACAGGCCTCGCGTCCAATCAGCCCCAGCATTTT.

V usage is TRBV7-9 and J usage is TRBJ1-5; D gene uncertain. Germline values: CDR1 SEHNR, CDR2 FQNEAQ (reference sequence). Trimming cost V 5 bases and J 0 bases, with 14 bases left between them. The CDR3 consists of 16 residues. The CDR3 reads CASSPWQVNSNQPQHF. The CDR3 DNA reads as TGTGCCAGCAGCCCATGGCAGGTTAATAGCAATCAGCCCCAGCATTTT.

V gene TRBV6-2 or TRBV6-3 combines with J gene TRBJ2-5, with 10 bases that match TRBD2. Germline V lookup: CDR1 MNHEY, CDR2 SVGEGT. The CDR3 totals 14 residues. After removal of 2 bases from V and 3 bases from J, the junction contained 0 bases not matched to a gene. The CDR3 sequence: CASSYGLAEETQYF. CDR3 DNA: TGTGCCAGCAGTTACGGACTAGCGGAAGAGACCCAGTACTTC.

This chain links TRBV12-5 with TRBJ2-1, with 10 bases that match TRBD2. J was trimmed by 5 bases and V by 4 bases; bases with no gene match: 8. The germline gives CDR1 LGHNT, CDR2 FRNRAP. The CDR3 runs to 16 residues. CDR3 residues: CASGSPRTSGNNEQFF. The CDR3 region has the DNA TGTGCTAGTGGTTCCCCTCGGACTAGCGGTAACAATGAGCAGTTCTTC. Full variable domain (remainder filled in from reference TRBV12-5 and TRBJ2-1): DARVTQTPRHKVTEMGQEVTMRCQPILGHNTVFWYRQTMMQGLELLAYFRNRAPLDDSGMPKDRFSAEMPDATLATLKIQPSEPRDSAVYFCASGSPRTSGNNEQFFGPGTRLTVL.

The genes are TRBV20-1 and TRBJ2-7; D call uncertain. The CDR3 is made up of 12 amino acids. Per germline, CDR1 DFQATT and CDR2 SNEGSKA (reference sequence). Trimming took 5 bases from V and 5 from J, leaving 13 bases between them. The CDR3 sequence: CSAQLGRNEQYF. Here the CDR3 DNA reads TGCAGTGCTCAACTTGGCCGGAACGAGCAGTACTTC.

The chain carries TRBV9 and TRBJ1-4; TRBD1 matches at 7 bases. This CDR3 region has 16 residues. Unmatched junction bases numbered 4, after V lost 0 bases and J lost 2 bases. The V gene's germline CDR1 is SGDLS and CDR2 YYNGEE. DNA of the CDR3: TGTGCCAGCAGCGTAGAGGGGACAGCTACTAATGAAAAACTGTTTTTT. It translates to CASSVEGTATNEKLFF.